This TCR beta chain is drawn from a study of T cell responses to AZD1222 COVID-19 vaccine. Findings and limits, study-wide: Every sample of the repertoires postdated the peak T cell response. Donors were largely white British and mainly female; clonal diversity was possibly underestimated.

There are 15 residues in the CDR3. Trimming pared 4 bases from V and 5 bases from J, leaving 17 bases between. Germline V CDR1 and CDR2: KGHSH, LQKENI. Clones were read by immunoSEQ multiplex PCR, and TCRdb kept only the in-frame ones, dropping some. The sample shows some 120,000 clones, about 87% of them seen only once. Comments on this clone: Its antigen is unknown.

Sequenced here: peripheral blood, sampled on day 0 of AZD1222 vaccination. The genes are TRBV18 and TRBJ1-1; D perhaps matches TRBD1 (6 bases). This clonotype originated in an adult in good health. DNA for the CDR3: TGTGCCAGCTCACTTACGGGACAAGGAGAGACTGAAGCTTTCTTT. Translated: CASSLTGQGETEAFF.